This T cell receptor beta chain was documented in a study of spatial heterogeneity in lung cancer. As for the study in general: Detection consistently yielded more beta chains than alpha chains.

Documented time point: sample taken at primary tumor resection. Donors were 72 untreated early-stage non-small cell lung cancer patients. Whole RNA from tumor, nontumor lung or frozen PBMC was sequenced unsorted. Each TCR cDNA molecule carried a unique molecular identifier. One entry per CDR3 protein, called by TCRdb with MiXCR from the 5' RACE reads. The data contain approximately 13,000 distinct CDR3 sequences, 5.1% of them seen just once; the ten biggest clones take up roughly a quarter. Study-level points and caveats: Tracking of tumor mutation counts was seen in expanded intratumoral alpha and beta TCR counts.

This clonotype came up many times. Its antigen is unidentified. As an off-target read in a library built for alpha chains, this beta chain has a frequency of little significance. Sequences were derived from lung tumor tissue, sampled at surgery. The source is a male donor with early-stage non-small cell lung cancer.

The CDR3 nucleotides read TGTGCCAGCTCAACAATCTCGGGGGCAGATACGCAGTATTTT. Translated, it gives CASSTISGADTQYF. The chain has TRBV18 and TRBJ2-3; possibly TRBD2 for D (6 bases). Trimming pared 5 bases from V and 4 bases from J, leaving 13 bases between. Germline CDR1 reads KGHSH; CDR2 reads LQKENI. CDR3 length: 14 residues.